Listed here are 13 T cell receptor beta chains from one sample, sequenced in a study of siplizumab effects on memory and regulatory T cells. Only in-frame clones appear in the TCRdb table, and some are missing; sequencing was by immunoSEQ multiplex PCR. The sample lists about 100,000 clones, about 95% occurring once. The sequenced sample consisted of non-Treg CD4+ T cells sorted from blood. The receptors were gathered from a human donor in good health.

The rearrangement uses TRBV6-6 and TRBJ2-7, with 8 bases identical to TRBD1. Trimming at V came to 5 bases and at J to 0 bases, leaving 6 bases not matched to a gene. The CDR3 totals 15 residues. In germline, CDR1 is MNHNY, CDR2 SVGAGI (reference sequence). CDR3: CASSPTGAHSYEQYF. The CDR3 nucleotides are TGTGCCAGCAGTCCGACAGGGGCCCACTCCTACGAGCAGTACTTC.

The rearrangement links TRBV6-1 to TRBJ1-1; no clear D. This CDR3 has 11 residues. The germline V and J ends were trimmed by 5 bases and 4 bases, with 5 bases remaining between them. Germline CDR1 is MNHNS and CDR2 is SASEGT. CDR3 loop: CASSSPTEAFF. In nucleotides, the CDR3 is TGTGCCAGCAGTTCCCCCACTGAAGCTTTCTTT.

This chain joins TRBV6-5 and TRBJ2-5, with TRBD1 as a possible D gene (5 bases). The germline gives CDR1 MNHEY, CDR2 SVGAGI. Trimming left V 6 bases short and J 3 bases short, with 11 bases between. CDR3 length equals 13 residues. The CDR3 here is CASRTPGKETQYF. The CDR3 DNA reads TGTGCCAGCAGGACCCCAGGGAAAGAGACCCAGTACTTC.

The chain combines TRBV5-1 with TRBJ2-7; tentatively, D is TRBD2 (5 bases). Trimming removed 7 bases at V and 2 bases at J, with 13 bases between. CDR1 is SGHRS, CDR2 YFSETQ, per germline. The CDR3 has 13 residues. The CDR3: CASRPPTTYEQYF. In DNA form, the CDR3 reads TGCGCCAGCCGACCCCCGACTACCTACGAGCAGTACTTC. Supplemented by reference TRBV5-1 and TRBJ2-7, the full variable domain reads KAGVTQTPRYLIKTRGQQVTLSCSPISGHRSVSWYQQTPGQGLQFLFEYFSETQRNKGNFPGRFSGRQFSNSRSEMNVSTLELGDSALYLCASRPPTTYEQYFGPGTRLTVT.

J is TRBJ2-7 and V is TRBV20-1, with D perhaps matching TRBD2 (5 bases). The germline CDR1 and CDR2 sequences are DFQATT and SNEGSKA (reference sequence). The CDR3 extends over 11 amino acids. The V gene lost 3 bases and the J gene lost 2 bases, with 5 bases spanning the gap. The CDR3 DNA follows: TGCAGTGCTAGCGGGACCTACGAGCAGTACTTC. Translation: CSASGTYEQYF.

The CDR3 region is CASSLTRINEQFF. The DNA for the CDR3 is TGTGCCAGCAGCTTAACCAGGATTAATGAGCAGTTCTTC. V gene TRBV7-3 combines with J gene TRBJ2-1; no firm D call. Per germline, CDR1 SGHTA and CDR2 FQGTGA. Trimming cost V 0 bases and J 7 bases, with 7 bases left between them. There are 13 residues in the CDR3.

V and J are TRBV5-1 and TRBJ1-3; D unclear. Germline CDR1 reads SGHRS; CDR2 reads YFSETQ. V was trimmed by 4 bases and J by 0 bases, leaving 8 bases between them. This CDR3 region has 14 residues. Here the CDR3 DNA reads TGCGCCAGCAGCGACGGATCCTCTGGAAACACCATATATTTT. As protein: CASSDGSSGNTIYF.

This clone has just one count. The CDR3 DNA is TGTGCCAGCAGCTTAGGACAGCCTTCTTACTATGGCTACACCTTC. Protein sequence: CASSLGQPSYYGYTF. The chain couples TRBV7-8 to TRBJ1-2; perhaps TRBD1 as D (5 bases). CDR3 length equals 15 residues. Trimming shortened V by 1 base and J by 3 bases, and 12 bases separated the two germline ends. From germline, CDR1 is SGHVS and CDR2 FQNEAQ.

J is TRBJ2-2 and V is TRBV19; TRBD2 matches at 16 bases. The germline V gene encodes CDR1 LNHDA and CDR2 SQIVND (reference sequence). This CDR3 is 18 amino acids long. The V gene end was trimmed by 8 bases and the J gene end by 4 bases; junction bases not matched to a gene: 10. The CDR3 coding sequence is TGTGCCAGTCGAAGTGGGACTAGCGGGAGGGCATTCACCGGGGAGCTGTTTTTT. Encoded protein: CASRSGTSGRAFTGELFF.

This chain uses TRBV5-4 with TRBJ2-5; the match to TRBD1 covers 8 bases. With 4 bases clipped from V and 3 bases from J, the junction kept 2 bases outside the gene matches. Per the germline V gene, CDR1 is SGHNT and CDR2 is YYREEE (reference sequence). The CDR3 length is 13 residues. The CDR3 reads CASSPTGEETQYF. CDR3 DNA: TGTGCCAGCAGCCCGACAGGGGAAGAGACCCAGTACTTC.

This sequence joins TRBV19 and TRBJ2-1; possible D gene TRBD1, 6 bases. V shed 5 bases and J shed 2 bases, with 19 bases lying between them. The CDR3 has 17 amino acids. Germline loops: CDR1 LNHDA, CDR2 SQIVND (reference sequence). The DNA for the CDR3 is TGTGCCAGTAGTTCTCCGTCCCGGGACACCGCCTACAATGAGCAGTTCTTC. Translating gives CASSSPSRDTAYNEQFF.

V gene TRBV7-9 combines with J gene TRBJ1-4, with 9 bases aligning to TRBD1. The CDR3 sequence is 14 residues long. J gave up 8 bases and V 6 bases, and 7 bases lay outside the gene matches. In germline, CDR1 is SEHNR, CDR2 FQNEAQ (reference sequence). This chain's CDR3 is CASRGTGIGEKLFF. The CDR3 nucleotides read TGTGCCAGCAGGGGGACAGGGATTGGGGAAAAACTGTTTTTT. Filled out from reference TRBV7-9 and TRBJ1-4, the complete variable domain reads DTGVSQNPRHKITKRGQNVTFRCDPISEHNRLYWYRQTLGQGPEFLTYFQNEAQLEKSRLLSDRFSAERPKGSFSTLEIQRTEQGDSAMYLCASRGTGIGEKLFFGSGTQLSVL.

The chain has TRBV7-9 and TRBJ1-4; 8 nucleotides agree with TRBD1. CDR1 and CDR2 (germline): SEHNR, FQNEAQ (reference sequence). The CDR3 runs to 14 residues. J lost 8 bases, V lost 5 bases, and 7 bases had no gene match. CDR3 sequence (DNA): TGTGCCAGCAGCGTCGGACAGGGTAGCGAAAAACTGTTTTTT. It specifies CASSVGQGSEKLFF.